The 28 T cell receptor beta chains below come from one sample, sequenced in a study of blood T cell repertoires in COVID-19. Data came from immunoSEQ multiplex PCR; TCRdb stores just in-frame clones and leaves some out. The repertoire holds over 250,000 clones, about 88% seen once, with approximately 4% in the top ten. The material sequenced was PBMCs or T cells enriched from blood (not recorded which). These receptors all come from a man aged 30 to 45 with acute COVID-19.

Many counts were recorded for this clone. This chain links TRBV9 with TRBJ2-2; D might be TRBD2 (5 bases). CDR3 length: 15 amino acids. CDR1 and CDR2 from the germline V gene are SGDLS and YYNGEE. V was pared by 0 bases and J by 5 bases, with 11 bases between. This chain's CDR3 is CASSVGTLGTGELFF. In nucleotides, the CDR3 is TGTGCCAGCAGCGTAGGGACTTTGGGGACCGGGGAGCTGTTTTTT.

J is TRBJ1-1 and V is TRBV19; 7 nucleotides line up with TRBD1. Germline V CDR1 and CDR2: LNHDA, SQIVND (reference sequence). The CDR3 sequence is 14 residues long. V was clipped by 7 bases and J by 2 bases; unmatched bases: 7. Here the CDR3 DNA reads TGTGCCAGTAAAACGACAGGGACAAACACTGAAGCTTTCTTT. This translates into CASKTTGTNTEAFF.

This CDR3 is CASSQTYRGQGTDTQYF. The CDR3 bases are TGTGCCAGCAGCCAAACCTACAGGGGGCAAGGGACAGATACGCAGTATTTT. The rearrangement uses TRBV3-1 (or the pseudogene TRBV3-2) and TRBJ2-3; 9 bases line up with TRBD1. Germline V gene data show CDR1 as LGHDT and CDR2 as YNNKEL (reference sequence). V was clipped by 2 bases and J by 3 bases; unmatched bases: 9. CDR3 length: 17 amino acids.

The chain carries TRBV7-2 and TRBJ1-3, with D possibly being TRBD1 (6 bases). The CDR3 has 14 residues. The germline V gene has CDR1 SGHTA and CDR2 FQGNSA. V lost 5 bases and J lost 4, with 12 bases in between. The CDR3 DNA is TGTGCCAGCAGCCAGGGGAGTACCGGAAACACCATATATTTT. Its translation is CASSQGSTGNTIYF.

This sequence joins TRBV9 and TRBJ1-1, with D unresolved. CDR3 size: 13 residues. Germline loops: CDR1 SGDLS, CDR2 YYNGEE. Trimming took off 0 bases at V and 1 base at J, with 4 bases between the two ends. The CDR3 loop reads CASSVDWNTEAFF. DNA of the CDR3: TGTGCCAGCAGCGTAGACTGGAACACTGAAGCTTTCTTT.

The chain couples TRBV19 to TRBJ1-3, with D unclear. Between the trimmed V and J ends, which lost 4 bases and 0 bases, there was a span of 22 bases. The germline V gene encodes CDR1 LNHDA and CDR2 SQIVND (reference sequence). This CDR3 is 19 amino acids long. CDR3 residues: CASSTPYAAEAYSGNTIYF. The CDR3 DNA sequence: TGTGCCAGTAGTACTCCATACGCGGCCGAGGCATACTCTGGAAACACCATATATTTT.

The rearrangement uses TRBV7-6 and TRBJ1-6; 7 bases fit TRBD1. CDR3 size: 17 residues. V gave up 0 bases and J gave up 8 bases; unmatched junction bases: 10. The germline CDR1 and CDR2 sequences are SGHVS and FNYEAQ. CDR3 protein: CASSLAQARGFHSPLHF. DNA for the CDR3: TGTGCCAGCAGCTTAGCTCAAGCCAGGGGGTTTCATTCACCCCTCCACTTT.

The V gene is TRBV5-4, the J gene TRBJ2-3; TRBD2 agrees at 15 bases. This CDR3 has 16 residues. CDR1 and CDR2 from the germline V gene are SGHNT and YYREEE (reference sequence). V was clipped by 4 bases and J by 4 bases; unmatched bases: 4. CDR3 in amino acids: CASSQGLAGGSDTQYF. DNA for the CDR3: TGTGCCAGCAGCCAGGGACTAGCGGGGGGATCAGATACGCAGTATTTT. The whole variable domain, remainder taken from reference TRBV5-4 and TRBJ2-3, is ETGVTQSPTHLIKTRGQQVTLRCSSQSGHNTVSWYQQALGQGPQFIFQYYREEENGRGNFPPRFSGLQFPNYSSELNVNALELDDSALYLCASSQGLAGGSDTQYFGPGTRLTVL.

This chain links TRBV29-1 with TRBJ2-5; no definite D call. The CDR3 sequence is 16 residues long. Germline V gene data show CDR1 as SQVTM and CDR2 as ANQGSEA. Trimming cost V 3 bases and J 4 bases, with 21 bases left between them. The CDR3 loop is CSVEAPGAWNGETQYF. The CDR3 region has the DNA TGCAGCGTTGAGGCTCCTGGAGCTTGGAACGGAGAGACCCAGTACTTC.

The rearrangement joins TRBV6-2 or TRBV6-3 to TRBJ1-2; unclear D gene. CDR1 MNHEY and CDR2 SVGEGT come from the germline V gene. The V and J ends lost 6 bases and 5 bases respectively, with 19 bases between them. The CDR3 runs 15 residues. The CDR3 sequence is CASSRLSLVDYGYTF. The CDR3 nucleotides are TGTGCCAGCAGCCGACTTTCCCTAGTCGATTATGGCTACACCTTC.

This rearrangement joins TRBV10-2 to TRBJ1-5, with D tentatively TRBD1 (5 bases). The CDR3 is 14 residues long. Between the trimmed V and J ends, which lost 6 bases and 3 bases, there was a span of 12 bases. Germline V lookup: CDR1 WSHSY, CDR2 SAAADI. As DNA, the CDR3 is TGCGCCAGCAGGGGGGGACCCCTCAATCAGCCCCAGCATTTT. Encoded protein: CASRGGPLNQPQHF.

The V and J genes are TRBV7-2 and TRBJ2-2; D is uncertain. The CDR3 length is 14 residues. Trimming left V 5 bases short and J 7 bases short, with 14 bases between. Germline V CDR1 and CDR2: SGHTA, FQGNSA. CDR3 sequence (DNA): TGTGCCAGCAGCAGACGGTGGGCCGACGGGGAGCTGTTTTTT. This codes for CASSRRWADGELFF.

V and J are TRBV28 and TRBJ2-5; D uncertain. CDR3 length: 11 amino acids. Trimming pared 2 bases from V and 4 bases from J, leaving 2 bases between. The V gene's germline CDR1 is MDHEN and CDR2 SYDVKM. The CDR3 DNA is TGTGCCAGCAGTTTACTAGAGACCCAGTACTTC. This translates into CASSLLETQYF.

This clone was detected once. The genes are TRBV11-3 and TRBJ2-2; D might be TRBD1 (6 bases). Per germline, CDR1 SGHNT and CDR2 YENEEA. Between the trimmed V and J ends, which lost 6 bases and 5 bases, there was a span of 10 bases. The CDR3 covers 13 residues. This CDR3 reads CASSIRGTGELFF. The CDR3 region has the DNA TGTGCCAGCAGTATAAGGGGGACCGGGGAGCTGTTTTTT.

This sequence joins TRBV6-1 and TRBJ2-7; 10 bases fit TRBD2. Per germline, CDR1 MNHNS and CDR2 SASEGT. V lost 2 bases and J lost 6; bases outside the gene matches: 4. There are 14 residues in the CDR3. The CDR3, as DNA: TGTGCCAGCAGTGAACTAGCGGGAGCTTCCGAGCAGTACGTC. Protein sequence: CASSELAGASEQYV.

The chain employs TRBV7-9 and TRBJ2-6, with D tentatively TRBD2 (7 bases). The V gene's germline CDR1 is SEHNR and CDR2 FQNEAQ (reference sequence). Trimming took off 2 bases at V and 0 bases at J, with 14 bases between the two ends. The CDR3 covers 18 residues. CDR3 sequence (DNA): TGTGCCAGCAGCTTAATGGCGGGGGCAAACTCTGGGGCCAACGTCCTGACTTTC. Its protein product is CASSLMAGANSGANVLTF.

The chain has TRBV5-6 and TRBJ1-5; TRBD1 matches at 7 bases. CDR1 and CDR2 from the germline V gene are SGHDT and YYEEEE. This CDR3 spans 15 amino acids. V lost 0 bases and J lost 7; bases outside the gene matches: 7. The CDR3 spells CASSLGTGAGQPQHF. DNA for the CDR3: TGTGCCAGCAGCTTGGGAACAGGGGCTGGCCAGCCCCAGCATTTT.

The genes are TRBV6-5 and TRBJ2-1; TRBD2 aligns across 9 bases. The ends lost 6 bases at V and 15 bases at J; junction bases unmatched: 9. This CDR3 comprises 12 residues. Germline lookup yields CDR1 MNHEY and CDR2 SVGAGI. The CDR3: CASSQVSGRRFF. As DNA, the CDR3 is TGTGCCAGCAGCCAAGTTAGCGGGAGAAGGTTCTTC.

The chain carries TRBV3-1 (or the pseudogene TRBV3-2) and TRBJ2-3; 10 bases align to TRBD2. The length of the CDR3 is 19 residues. In germline, CDR1 is LGHDT, CDR2 YNNKEL (reference sequence). J gave up 1 base and V 2 bases, and 12 bases lay outside the gene matches. As DNA, the CDR3 is TGTGCCAGCAGCCAAACAGGCTCCTTTGGACTAGCGGGCACAGATACGCAGTATTTT. It specifies CASSQTGSFGLAGTDTQYF.

The J gene is TRBJ2-6, the V gene TRBV7-2, with TRBD2 as a possible D gene (5 bases). There are 15 residues in the CDR3. Trimming took 1 base from V and 4 from J, leaving 8 bases between them. Germline lookup yields CDR1 SGHTA and CDR2 FQGNSA. CDR3 in DNA: TGTGCCAGCAGCTTAGAGAGGGCCGGGGCCAACGTCCTGACTTTC. Its protein is CASSLERAGANVLTF.

The rearrangement joins TRBV7-9 to TRBJ2-2, with D possibly TRBD2 on 6 matching bases. Per the germline V gene, CDR1 is SEHNR and CDR2 is FQNEAQ (reference sequence). The CDR3 runs to 16 residues. With 5 bases removed from V and 6 bases from J, the gap between germline ends came to 19 bases. CDR3 coding DNA: TGTGCCAGCAGCCCCGGGACTTCCCTTTTCTCCGGGGAGCTGTTTTTT. Translation gives CASSPGTSLFSGELFF.

The table lists this clone with a count of one. The rearrangement links TRBV4-3 to TRBJ2-1; the match to TRBD2 covers 8 bases. Germline V gene data show CDR1 as LGHNA and CDR2 as YSLEER. V lost 3 bases to trimming and J lost 0 bases; unmatched junction nucleotides: 13. The CDR3 runs to 19 residues. The CDR3 here is CASSQDGLTAGGSYNEQFF. The CDR3 DNA sequence: TGCGCCAGCAGCCAGGACGGACTAACGGCGGGAGGCTCCTACAATGAGCAGTTCTTC.

V and J are TRBV27 and TRBJ2-7; perhaps TRBD1 as D (6 bases). The CDR3 has 13 residues. In germline, CDR1 is MNHEY, CDR2 SMNVEV (reference sequence). Trimming took off 2 bases at V and 8 bases at J, with 13 bases between the two ends. As DNA, the CDR3 is TGTGCCAGCAGTTTAGGGGCAGGGGATAAGCAGTACGTC. This gives the protein CASSLGAGDKQYV.

The rearrangement links TRBV20-1 to TRBJ2-2; 9 positions match TRBD1. The CDR3 is made up of 14 amino acids. Germline CDR1 DFQATT, CDR2 SNEGSKA (reference sequence). V shed 3 bases and J 4 bases; nucleotides not matched to a gene: 3. DNA for the CDR3: TGCAGTGCTAGTGGGGACAGGGTCACCGGGGAGCTGTTTTTT. Amino acid sequence: CSASGDRVTGELFF.

This clone was seen only a few times. V is TRBV27 and J is TRBJ1-2; a possible D gene is TRBD1 (5 bases). Germline V gene lookup returns CDR1 MNHEY and CDR2 SMNVEV (reference sequence). The CDR3 is made up of 15 amino acids. Trimming shortened V by 3 bases and J by 7 bases, and 18 bases separated the two germline ends. The CDR3 coding sequence is TGTGCCAGCAGTTTTGCTTCACAGGTGTCGGTTGGCTACACCTTC. Translating it yields CASSFASQVSVGYTF.

The chain has TRBV14 and TRBJ2-3; no firm D call. The CDR3 sequence is 14 residues long. Germline V gene lookup returns CDR1 SGHDN and CDR2 FVKESK. With 4 bases removed from V and 4 bases from J, the gap between germline ends came to 12 bases. In DNA form, the CDR3 reads TGTGCCAGCAGCCCGAGGAAAGTTGCAGATACGCAGTATTTT. Residues: CASSPRKVADTQYF. The variable domain in full, with the rest retrieved from reference TRBV14 and TRBJ2-3, is EAGVTQFPSHSVIEKGQTVTLRCDPISGHDNLYWYRRVMGKEIKFLLHFVKESKQDESGMPNNRFLAERTGGTYSTLKVQPAELEDSGVYFCASSPRKVADTQYFGPGTRLTVL.

The CDR3 DNA follows: TGTGCCATCCTGACAGGGGGATCTGGAAACACCATATATTTT. Its protein product is CAILTGGSGNTIYF. The chain combines TRBV10-3 with TRBJ1-3; 9 positions match TRBD1. Germline assignment: CDR1 ENHRY and CDR2 SYGVKD. The length of the CDR3 is 14 residues. J gave up 1 base and V 8 bases, and 3 bases lay outside the gene matches.

This clone was found many times. The rearrangement joins TRBV7-2 to TRBJ2-6; D gene ambiguous. The germline V and J ends were trimmed by 2 bases and 0 bases, with 8 bases remaining between them. The germline gives CDR1 SGHTA, CDR2 FQGNSA. The CDR3 spans 16 residues. In DNA form, the CDR3 reads TGTGCCAGCAGCTTACTTCCCGTCTCTGGGGCCAACGTCCTGACTTTC. Translation: CASSLLPVSGANVLTF.